These 26 T cell receptor beta chains were sequenced from one sample in a study of human T cells and chemical hapten exposure. In TCRdb, the RACE reads were re-called with MiXCR into one record per CDR3 protein. The profile shows 65,000 to 95,000 distinct CDR3 sequences, about 6.6% of them singletons. Time point indicated: patch test 2, 6 weeks after DPC sensitization. Specified treatment: therapeutic diphenylcyclopropenone sensitization with weekly scalp DPC. Source: whole blood, taken in connection with sensitization to the hapten diphenylcyclopropenone (DPC). The receptors were gathered from a woman aged 25 to 39 with alopecia areata. Some clones in this sample may be carry-over from other donors' samples.

As DNA, the CDR3 is TGTGCCAGCACCACACAGGGGCCTGAAGCTTTCTTT. Encoded protein: CASTTQGPEAFF. This chain connects TRBV2 to TRBJ1-1; 7 positions match TRBD1. The CDR3 covers 12 residues. Trimming removed 7 bases from V and 6 bases from J; junction bases left unmatched: 5. CDR1 and CDR2 (germline): SNHLY, FYNNEI.

A note on this clonotype: It may be a read error: a sequence one base away is much more abundant. The J gene is TRBJ1-1, the V gene TRBV7-2; D may be TRBD1 (5 bases). Trimming pared 1 base from V and 0 bases from J, leaving 18 bases between. The CDR3 runs to 18 residues. From germline, CDR1 is SGHTA and CDR2 FQGNSA. This CDR3 is CASSLVSRGLGLNTEAFF. The CDR3 DNA is TGTGCCAGCAGCTTAGTGTCTAGGGGCCTTGGTTTGAACACTGAAGCTTTCTTT.

This clonotype was counted ten times or more. The CDR3 bases are TGCGCCAGCAGCCCAGGCGGGGGGGGCAACAATGAGCAGTTCTTC. It encodes CASSPGGGGNNEQFF. V gene TRBV5-1 combines with J gene TRBJ2-1; 9 nucleotides align to TRBD2. CDR3 length: 15 residues. Per the germline V gene, CDR1 is SGHRS and CDR2 is YFSETQ. Trimming cost V 4 bases and J 5 bases; bases outside gene matches: 7.

This clonotype occurred many times. The V and J genes are TRBV7-8 and TRBJ1-5; D not resolved. The CDR3 extends over 14 amino acids. Trimming cost V 2 bases and J 2 bases, with 7 bases left between them. Per the germline V gene, CDR1 is SGHVS and CDR2 is FQNEAQ. CDR3 bases: TGTGCCAGCAGCTTAATGGCAGGCAATCAGCCCCAGCATTTT. Translated: CASSLMAGNQPQHF.

This clonotype has a count of ten or more. V is TRBV20-1 and J is TRBJ1-5; D is unclear. CDR3 length equals 14 residues. The germline V gene encodes CDR1 DFQATT and CDR2 SNEGSKA (reference sequence). V was pared by 4 bases and J by 3 bases, with 13 bases between. Here the CDR3 DNA reads TGCAGTGCTACCGTGTCGGATGCCAATCAGCCCCAGCATTTT. Its protein product is CSATVSDANQPQHF.

This clonotype was counted at least ten times. V gene TRBV7-9 combines with J gene TRBJ1-5; D gene uncertain. The CDR3 runs 16 residues. V lost 0 bases and J 6 bases, leaving 15 bases between the germline ends. Germline V gene sequence: CDR1 SEHNR, CDR2 FQNEAQ (reference sequence). For the CDR3, the DNA is TGTGCCAGCAGCTTAGCAGGGATCCCCCTCGGTCAGCCCCAGCATTTT. Translated: CASSLAGIPLGQPQHF.

This clonotype was seen a few times. This chain uses TRBV19 with TRBJ1-2; 7 bases are a match to TRBD1. The germline gives CDR1 LNHDA, CDR2 SQIVND (reference sequence). The CDR3 runs to 14 residues. The V and J ends lost 9 bases and 3 bases, in that order; junction bases with no gene match: 10. CDR3 in amino acids: CASLHTGTDYGYTF. Written as DNA, the CDR3 is TGTGCCAGCCTCCACACGGGGACAGACTATGGCTACACCTTC.

This clonotype was seen a handful of times. The genes are TRBV6-6 and TRBJ2-1, with D perhaps TRBD1 or TRBD2 (8 bases each). The germline gives CDR1 MNHNY, CDR2 SVGAGI (reference sequence). The CDR3 extends over 16 amino acids. The germline V and J ends were trimmed by 8 bases and 3 bases, with 20 bases remaining between them. The CDR3 sequence: CASRGGQGASYNEQFF. The DNA of the CDR3 is TGTGCCAGCCGGGGGGGGCAGGGGGCTAGCTACAATGAGCAGTTCTTC.

The chain employs TRBV6-6 and TRBJ1-1; TRBD1 might be the D (5 bases). This CDR3 has 14 residues. Per germline, CDR1 MNHNY and CDR2 SVGAGI (reference sequence). V lost 4 bases and J lost 1, with 10 bases in between. This CDR3 is CASSLQAQNTEAFF. CDR3 nucleotide sequence: TGTGCCAGCAGTTTACAGGCTCAGAACACTGAAGCTTTCTTT.

J is TRBJ1-1 and V is TRBV7-3; D perhaps matches TRBD1 (5 bases). V was cut by 4 bases and J by 5 bases, with 11 bases left in between. Germline assignment: CDR1 SGHTA and CDR2 FQGTGA. This CDR3 has 13 amino acids. This CDR3 reads CASSSGRGTEAFF. As DNA, the CDR3 is TGTGCCAGCAGCTCCGGGCGGGGGACTGAAGCTTTCTTT.

The sample holds many counts of this clonotype. This chain links TRBV25-1 with TRBJ1-1, with TRBD1 matching over 8 bases. CDR1 MGHDK and CDR2 SYGVNS come from the germline V gene. This CDR3 region has 13 residues. J lost 4 bases, V lost 4 bases, and 2 bases had no gene match. The DNA for the CDR3 is TGTGCCAGCAGTGTAGGACAGGGCACTGAAGCTTTCTTT. Translated: CASSVGQGTEAFF.

Many counts were recorded for this clonotype. The genes are TRBV7-8 and TRBJ2-3, with 7 bases identical to TRBD1. The junction had 5 bases not matched to a gene; V was cut back by 3 bases and J by 2 bases. In germline, CDR1 is SGHVS, CDR2 FQNEAQ. This CDR3 is 15 amino acids long. The CDR3: CASSLGQPDTDTQYF. CDR3 coding DNA: TGTGCCAGCAGCTTGGGACAGCCTGACACAGATACGCAGTATTTT.

In this sample, this clonotype turned up many times. J is TRBJ1-1 and V is TRBV7-9; 8 bases agree with TRBD1. Trimming cost V 11 bases and J 1 base; bases outside gene matches: 6. The CDR3 totals 13 residues. The germline V gene encodes CDR1 SEHNR and CDR2 FQNEAQ (reference sequence). The CDR3 region has the DNA TGTGCCGGGTTGGGACAGGCGAACACTGAAGCTTTCTTT. Its protein product is CAGLGQANTEAFF. The whole variable domain, remainder taken from reference TRBV7-9 and TRBJ1-1, is DTGVSQNPRHKITKRGQNVTFRCDPISEHNRLYWYRQTLGQGPEFLTYFQNEAQLEKSRLLSDRFSAERPKGSFSTLEIQRTEQGDSAMYLCAGLGQANTEAFFGQGTRLTVV.

Many counts were recorded for this clonotype. The gene calls are TRBV6-1 and TRBJ1-1, with 10 nucleotides matching TRBD1. The V gene end was trimmed by 11 bases and the J gene end by 0 bases; junction bases not matched to a gene: 6. Germline CDR1 MNHNS, CDR2 SASEGT. The CDR3 runs to 14 residues. CDR3 nucleotides: TGTGCCGGCCGGGACAGGGGAATGAACACTGAAGCTTTCTTT. Translated, it gives CAGRDRGMNTEAFF.

There are a few counts of this clonotype. The chain is built from TRBV2 and TRBJ1-1; 7 bases are shared with TRBD1. Losses at the gene ends were 5 bases for V and 4 bases for J; bases not matched to a gene: 7. This CDR3 spans 14 amino acids. Germline CDR1 is SNHLY and CDR2 is FYNNEI. The CDR3 is CASSQTGWTTEAFF. The DNA for the CDR3 is TGTGCCAGCAGTCAGACAGGGTGGACCACTGAAGCTTTCTTT.

This clonotype was observed many times. CDR3 amino acids: CASSQEGTGTYGYTF. The CDR3 DNA reads as TGTGCCAGCAGCCAAGAAGGGACAGGCACCTATGGCTACACCTTC. The rearrangement joins TRBV3-1 to TRBJ1-2; TRBD1 matches at 8 bases. CDR1 is LGHDT and CDR2 is YNNKEL in the germline V gene (reference sequence). J gave up 4 bases and V 0 bases, and 4 bases lay outside the gene matches. The CDR3 runs to 15 residues.

There are a few counts of this clonotype. DNA of the CDR3: TGTGCCACCGAGATCAATAGCGGGGGAAACCACGAGCAGTACTTC. Protein sequence: CATEINSGGNHEQYF. The chain joins TRBV10-3 to TRBJ2-7; 9 bases map to TRBD2. The CDR3 loop spans 15 amino acids. From germline, CDR1 is ENHRY and CDR2 SYGVKD. J gave up 5 bases and V 10 bases, and 15 bases lay outside the gene matches.

This clonotype was counted ten times or more. This rearrangement joins TRBV13 to TRBJ2-3; possible D gene TRBD1, 5 bases. V lost 2 bases and J lost 3, with 9 bases in between. The CDR3 sequence is 14 residues long. CDR1 PRHDT and CDR2 FYEKMQ come from the germline V gene (reference sequence). The CDR3: CASSLIGATDTQYF. The CDR3 coding sequence is TGTGCCAGCAGCTTAATAGGGGCGACAGATACGCAGTATTTT. Full variable domain (rest looked up from reference TRBV13 and TRBJ2-3): AAGVIQSPRHLIKEKRETATLKCYPIPRHDTVYWYQQGPGQDPQFLISFYEKMQSDKGSIPDRFSAQQFSDYHSELNMSSLELGDSALYFCASSLIGATDTQYFGPGTRLTVL.

This clonotype appeared many times. The chain couples TRBV29-1 to TRBJ1-2; D remains ambiguous. The V gene's germline CDR1 is SQVTM and CDR2 ANQGSEA. V lost 4 bases and J 2 bases, leaving 5 bases between the germline ends. The CDR3 sequence is 11 residues long. CDR3 DNA: TGCAGCGTTGTACAGAACTATGGCTACACCTTC. Its protein product is CSVVQNYGYTF.

This clonotype appeared many times. V gene TRBV2 combines with J gene TRBJ2-1, with TRBD2 matching 7 bases. The germline V gene has CDR1 SNHLY and CDR2 FYNNEI. CDR3 size: 15 residues. V trimming: 6 bases; J trimming: 9 bases; junction bases outside the gene matches: 14. CDR3 nucleotides: TGTGCCAGCAGAATCATCCCGGGGGGATTATCTGAGCAGTTCTTC. This translates into CASRIIPGGLSEQFF.

In its sample, this clonotype was seen a few times. The chain carries TRBV20-1 and TRBJ2-4, with 15 positions matching TRBD2. V lost 6 bases, J lost 10 bases, and 16 bases stayed unmatched. Germline assignment: CDR1 DFQATT and CDR2 SNEGSKA (reference sequence). This CDR3 comprises 17 residues. In nucleotides, the CDR3 is TGCAGTGCATCAGGACTAGCGGGGGGGCCGGGACGGTGGATTCAGTACTTC. Translating it yields CSASGLAGGPGRWIQYF.

The J gene is TRBJ2-7, the V gene TRBV28; 8 nucleotides line up with TRBD1. The CDR3 covers 12 residues. V lost 6 bases to trimming and J lost 5 bases; unmatched junction nucleotides: 3. Germline loops: CDR1 MDHEN, CDR2 SYDVKM. CDR3 protein: CASRGQVHEQYF. DNA for the CDR3: TGTGCCAGCAGGGGACAGGTCCACGAGCAGTACTTC.

This clonotype was observed many times. This chain uses TRBV5-1 with TRBJ1-6; TRBD1 agrees at 9 bases. The CDR3 is 13 amino acids. Germline loops: CDR1 SGHRS, CDR2 YFSETQ. J gave up 9 bases and V 3 bases, and 1 base lay outside the gene matches. The CDR3 protein is CASSSDRGSPLHF. DNA of the CDR3: TGCGCCAGCAGCTCGGACAGGGGTTCACCCCTCCACTTT.

This clonotype was counted only a few times. The chain employs TRBV18 and TRBJ2-2; a possible D gene is TRBD1 (6 bases). This CDR3 comprises 15 residues. CDR1 KGHSH and CDR2 LQKENI come from the germline V gene. Trimming pared 2 bases from V and 5 bases from J, leaving 12 bases between. The CDR3 loop is CASSPEEDSTGELFF. CDR3 in DNA: TGTGCCAGCTCACCAGAAGAGGACAGTACCGGGGAGCTGTTTTTT.

This clonotype was picked up a small number of times. The chain couples TRBV11-3 to TRBJ2-2; 7 bases are shared with TRBD1. Trimming took 5 bases from V and 7 from J; bases not matched to a gene: 13. CDR1 and CDR2 from the germline V gene are SGHNT and YENEEA. The CDR3 totals 16 residues. The CDR3 bases are TGTGCCAGCAGCCCCGGGACAGTCAGATCCTACGGGGAGCTGTTTTTT. It translates to CASSPGTVRSYGELFF.

This clonotype was seen many times. The chain recombines TRBV7-9 with TRBJ2-4; 7 nucleotides line up with TRBD2. The length of the CDR3 is 21 residues. Germline values: CDR1 SEHNR, CDR2 FQNEAQ (reference sequence). Trimming cost V 2 bases and J 1 base; bases outside gene matches: 20. CDR3 sequence: CASSLILYGGGAQVAKNIQYF. CDR3 nucleotides: TGTGCCAGCAGCTTAATTCTGTATGGCGGGGGTGCCCAGGTGGCCAAAAACATTCAGTACTTC.